The 9 T cell receptor beta chains listed next were all sequenced from one sample in a study of blood T cell repertoires in COVID-19. The table came from immunoSEQ multiplex PCR; TCRdb's copy has only in-frame clones and leaves some out. The sample lists about 200,000 clones, roughly 85% occurring once. The sequencing sample was made of PBMCs or T cells enriched from blood (not recorded which). These receptors were obtained from a man aged 40-50 years who had recovered from COVID-19.

This chain uses TRBV15 with TRBJ1-6; weak D call: TRBD1 (6 bases). CDR3 length equals 15 residues. Between the trimmed V and J ends, which lost 0 bases and 9 bases, there was a span of 12 bases. CDR1 is LNHNV and CDR2 is YYDKDF in the germline V gene (reference sequence). CDR3 sequence (DNA): TGTGCCACCAGCAGAGACTCAAGACAGGTTTCACCCCTCCACTTT. Translated: CATSRDSRQVSPLHF.

The chain combines TRBV24-1 with TRBJ2-1, with TRBD2 as a possible D gene (5 bases). Germline V gives CDR1 KGHDR, CDR2 SFDVKD. Trimming took 3 bases from V and 8 from J, leaving 16 bases between them. This CDR3 comprises 15 residues. The CDR3 region has the DNA TGTGCCACCAGTGATCCCGGGAAACTCGGCGATGAGCAGTTCTTC. Translating it yields CATSDPGKLGDEQFF.

This clone was recorded only once. Here the CDR3 DNA reads TGTGCCATCAAGTCTGGACAGGGGGCGCCAAGCGGGAGTATCGGGGAGCTGTTTTTT. Amino acids: CAIKSGQGAPSGSIGELFF. The chain links TRBV10-3 to TRBJ2-2; 11 bases are a match to TRBD1. The CDR3 loop spans 19 amino acids. Per the germline V gene, CDR1 is ENHRY and CDR2 is SYGVKD. Unmatched junction bases numbered 20, after V lost 7 bases and J lost 7 bases.

This chain joins TRBV12-3 or TRBV12-4 and TRBJ1-1, with D possibly TRBD1 on 6 matching bases. Trimming shortened V by 5 bases and J by 8 bases, and 12 bases separated the two germline ends. CDR3 length: 12 residues. CDR3 region: CASSTGWREAFF. The CDR3 region has the DNA TGTGCCAGCAGTACAGGGTGGAGGGAAGCTTTCTTT.

V usage is TRBV19 and J usage is TRBJ2-1; possibly TRBD2 for D (6 bases). V shed 1 base and J shed 4 bases, with 11 bases lying between them. This CDR3 comprises 15 residues. Germline V CDR1 and CDR2: LNHDA, SQIVND (reference sequence). CDR3 DNA: TGTGCCAGTAGTATAGGTCGGGAGACATACAATGAGCAGTTCTTC. It specifies CASSIGRETYNEQFF.

This clone was observed a handful of times. This chain links TRBV12-3 or TRBV12-4 with TRBJ1-5; tentatively, D is TRBD1 (6 bases). CDR3 size: 12 residues. Deletions cut 4 bases from V and 16 bases from J, with 17 bases between. The CDR3, as DNA: TGTGCCAGCAGTTCCGTGGACAGTACGCTACATTTT. This codes for CASSSVDSTLHF.

The chain is built from TRBV15 and TRBJ2-4; tentatively, D is TRBD1 (6 bases). V was trimmed by 3 bases and J by 5 bases, leaving 8 bases between them. CDR1 is LNHNV and CDR2 is YYDKDF in the germline V gene (reference sequence). The CDR3 has 13 amino acids. Written as DNA, the CDR3 is TGTGCCACCAGCAGGGACAGTCAAAACATTCAGTACTTC. Protein: CATSRDSQNIQYF. The full variable domain, with the rest looked up from reference TRBV15 and TRBJ2-4, is DAMVIQNPRYQVTQFGKPVTLSCSQTLNHNVMYWYQQKSSQAPKLLFHYYDKDFNNEADTPDNFQSRRPNTSFCFLDIRSPGLGDTAMYLCATSRDSQNIQYFGAGTRLSVL.

The chain recombines TRBV5-1 with TRBJ1-1; TRBD1 is a possible D gene (6 bases). Between the trimmed V and J ends, which lost 5 bases and 5 bases, there was a span of 16 bases. Germline assignment: CDR1 SGHRS and CDR2 YFSETQ. The CDR3 has 14 amino acids. DNA for the CDR3: TGCGCCAGCAGGTTGTCCCCAACAGGGACTGAAGCTTTCTTT. This gives the protein CASRLSPTGTEAFF.

This clone has a count of ten or more. The chain employs TRBV3-1 (or the pseudogene TRBV3-2) and TRBJ2-7, with 7 bases lining up with TRBD2. Looked up from germline, CDR1 is LGHDT and CDR2 is YNNKEL (reference sequence). V gave up 1 base and J gave up 1 base; unmatched junction bases: 1. This CDR3 contains 14 residues. The CDR3 here is CASSQVGRSYEQYF. CDR3 bases: TGTGCCAGCAGCCAAGTCGGGAGGTCCTACGAGCAGTACTTC.